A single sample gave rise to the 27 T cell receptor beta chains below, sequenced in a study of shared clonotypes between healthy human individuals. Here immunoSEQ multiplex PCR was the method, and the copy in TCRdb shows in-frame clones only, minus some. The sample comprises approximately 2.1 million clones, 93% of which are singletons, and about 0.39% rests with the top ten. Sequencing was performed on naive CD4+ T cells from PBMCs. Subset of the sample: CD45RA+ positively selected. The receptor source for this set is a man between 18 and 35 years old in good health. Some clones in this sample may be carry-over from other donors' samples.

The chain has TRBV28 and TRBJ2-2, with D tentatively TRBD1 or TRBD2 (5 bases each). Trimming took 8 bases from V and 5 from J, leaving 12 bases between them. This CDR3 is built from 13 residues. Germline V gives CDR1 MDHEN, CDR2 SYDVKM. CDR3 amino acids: CASPGRGTGELFF. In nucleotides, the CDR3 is TGTGCCAGCCCGGGGCGAGGGACCGGGGAGCTGTTTTTT.

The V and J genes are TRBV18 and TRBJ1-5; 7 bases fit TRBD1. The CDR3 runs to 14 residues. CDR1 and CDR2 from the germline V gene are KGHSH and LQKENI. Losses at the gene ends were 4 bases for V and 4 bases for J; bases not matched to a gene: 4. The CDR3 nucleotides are TGTGCCAGCTCACTACAGGGGCGGAATCAGCCCCAGCATTTT. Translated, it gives CASSLQGRNQPQHF.

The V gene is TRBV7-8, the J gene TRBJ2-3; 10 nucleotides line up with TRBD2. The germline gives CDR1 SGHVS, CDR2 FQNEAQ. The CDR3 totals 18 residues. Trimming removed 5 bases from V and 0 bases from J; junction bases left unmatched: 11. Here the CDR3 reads CASSPRTVTSGSTDTQYF. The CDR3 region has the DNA TGTGCCAGCAGCCCACGGACGGTGACTAGCGGGAGCACAGATACGCAGTATTTT.

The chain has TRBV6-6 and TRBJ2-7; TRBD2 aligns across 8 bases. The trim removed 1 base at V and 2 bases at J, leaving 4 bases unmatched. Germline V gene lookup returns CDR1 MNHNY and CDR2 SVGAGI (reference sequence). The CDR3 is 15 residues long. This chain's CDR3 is CASSYLVAGTYEQYF. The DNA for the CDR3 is TGTGCCAGCAGTTACTTGGTAGCGGGGACCTACGAGCAGTACTTC.

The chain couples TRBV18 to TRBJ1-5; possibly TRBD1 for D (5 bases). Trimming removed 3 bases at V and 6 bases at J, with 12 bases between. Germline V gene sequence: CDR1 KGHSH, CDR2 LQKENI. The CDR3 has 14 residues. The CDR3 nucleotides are TGTGCCAGCTCACCGAACAGCGGGGCTCAGCCCCAGCATTTT. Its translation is CASSPNSGAQPQHF. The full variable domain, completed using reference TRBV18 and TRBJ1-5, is NAGVMQNPRHLVRRRGQEARLRCSPMKGHSHVYWYRQLPEEGLKFMVYLQKENIIDESGMPKERFSAEFPKEGPSILRIQQVVRGDSAAYFCASSPNSGAQPQHFGDGTRLSIL.

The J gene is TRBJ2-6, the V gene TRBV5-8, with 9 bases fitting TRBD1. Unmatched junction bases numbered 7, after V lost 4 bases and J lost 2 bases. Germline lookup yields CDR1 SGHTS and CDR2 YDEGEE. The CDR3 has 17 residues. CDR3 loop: CASSGGTGITGANVLTF. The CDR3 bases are TGTGCCAGCAGCGGGGGGACAGGGATTACTGGGGCCAACGTCCTGACTTTC.

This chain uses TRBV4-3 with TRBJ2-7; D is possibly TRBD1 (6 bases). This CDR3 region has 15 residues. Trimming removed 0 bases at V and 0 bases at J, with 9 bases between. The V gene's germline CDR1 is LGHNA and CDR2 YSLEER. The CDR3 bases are TGCGCCAGCAGCCAAGAGGACAGAAACTCCTACGAGCAGTACTTC. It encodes CASSQEDRNSYEQYF.

The CDR3 DNA sequence: TGTGCCAGCAGGGATGGACTAGCGCGACCCTACGAGCAGTACTTC. Translation: CASRDGLARPYEQYF. The chain joins TRBV28 to TRBJ2-7, with 9 bases fitting TRBD2. The CDR3 is made up of 15 amino acids. Trimming at V came to 6 bases and at J to 2 bases, leaving 8 bases not matched to a gene. Germline CDR1 is MDHEN and CDR2 is SYDVKM.

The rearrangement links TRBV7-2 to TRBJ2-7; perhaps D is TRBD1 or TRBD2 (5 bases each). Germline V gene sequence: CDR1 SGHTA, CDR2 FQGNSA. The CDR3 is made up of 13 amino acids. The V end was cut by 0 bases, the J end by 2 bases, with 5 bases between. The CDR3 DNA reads TGTGCCAGCAGCTTAGCGGGACCCTACGAGCAGTACTTC. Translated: CASSLAGPYEQYF.

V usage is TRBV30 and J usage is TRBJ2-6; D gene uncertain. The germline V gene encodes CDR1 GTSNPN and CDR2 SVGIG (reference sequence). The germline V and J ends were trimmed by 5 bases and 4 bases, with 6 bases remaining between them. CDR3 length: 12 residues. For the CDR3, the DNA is TGTGCCTGGGATCAGGGGGCCAACGTCCTGACTTTC. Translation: CAWDQGANVLTF.

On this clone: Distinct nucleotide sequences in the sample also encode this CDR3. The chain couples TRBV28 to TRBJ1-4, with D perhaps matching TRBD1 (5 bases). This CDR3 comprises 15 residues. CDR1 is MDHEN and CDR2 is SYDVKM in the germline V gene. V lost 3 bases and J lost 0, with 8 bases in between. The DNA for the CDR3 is TGTGCCAGCAGTTTCGGGGGGGCAACTAATGAAAAACTGTTTTTT. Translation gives CASSFGGATNEKLFF.

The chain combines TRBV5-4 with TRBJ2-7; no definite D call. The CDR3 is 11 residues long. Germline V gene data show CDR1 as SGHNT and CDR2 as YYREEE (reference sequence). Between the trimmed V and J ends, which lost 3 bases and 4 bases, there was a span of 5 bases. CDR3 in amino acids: CASSSQYEQYF. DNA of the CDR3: TGTGCCAGCAGCTCCCAATACGAGCAGTACTTC.

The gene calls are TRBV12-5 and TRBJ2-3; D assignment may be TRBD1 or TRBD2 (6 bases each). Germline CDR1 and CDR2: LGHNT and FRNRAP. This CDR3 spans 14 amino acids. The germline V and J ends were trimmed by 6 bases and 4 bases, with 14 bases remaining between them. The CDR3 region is CASGGGGPPDTQYF. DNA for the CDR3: TGTGCTAGTGGAGGAGGGGGACCGCCAGATACGCAGTATTTT.

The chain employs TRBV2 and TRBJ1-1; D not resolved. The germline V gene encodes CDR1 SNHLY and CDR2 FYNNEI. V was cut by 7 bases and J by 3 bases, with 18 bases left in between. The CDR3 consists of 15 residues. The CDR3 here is CASIISGLFHTEAFF. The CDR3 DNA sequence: TGTGCCAGCATTATCTCTGGTCTTTTCCACACTGAAGCTTTCTTT. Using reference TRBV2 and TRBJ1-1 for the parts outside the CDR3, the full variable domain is EPEVTQTPSHQVTQMGQEVILRCVPISNHLYFYWYRQILGQKVEFLVSFYNNEISEKSEIFDDQFSVERPDGSNFTLKIRSTKLEDSAMYFCASIISGLFHTEAFFGQGTRLTVV.

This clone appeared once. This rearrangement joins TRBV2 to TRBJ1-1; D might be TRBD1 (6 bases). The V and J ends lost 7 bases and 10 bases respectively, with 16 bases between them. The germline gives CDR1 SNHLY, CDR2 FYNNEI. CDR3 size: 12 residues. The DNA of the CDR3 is TGTGCCAGCAACATAGCAGGGGAGGTAGCTTTCTTT. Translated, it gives CASNIAGEVAFF.

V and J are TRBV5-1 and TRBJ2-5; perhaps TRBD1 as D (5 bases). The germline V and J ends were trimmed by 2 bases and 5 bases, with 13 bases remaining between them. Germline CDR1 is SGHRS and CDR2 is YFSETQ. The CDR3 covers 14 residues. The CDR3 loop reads CASSFQGFAETQYF. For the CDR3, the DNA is TGCGCCAGCAGCTTCCAGGGCTTTGCGGAGACCCAGTACTTC.

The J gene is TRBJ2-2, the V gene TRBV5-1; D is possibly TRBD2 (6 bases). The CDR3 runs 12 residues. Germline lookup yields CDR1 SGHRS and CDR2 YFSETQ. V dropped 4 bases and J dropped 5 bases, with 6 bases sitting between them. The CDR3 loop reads CASSRETGELFF. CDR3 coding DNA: TGCGCCAGCAGCCGGGAGACCGGGGAGCTGTTTTTT.

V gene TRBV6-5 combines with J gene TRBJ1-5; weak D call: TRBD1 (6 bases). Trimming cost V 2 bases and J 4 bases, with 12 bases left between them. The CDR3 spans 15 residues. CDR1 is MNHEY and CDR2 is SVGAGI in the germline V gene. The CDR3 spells CASSYDGTPNQPQHF. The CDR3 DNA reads TGTGCCAGCAGTTACGATGGGACACCGAATCAGCCCCAGCATTTT.

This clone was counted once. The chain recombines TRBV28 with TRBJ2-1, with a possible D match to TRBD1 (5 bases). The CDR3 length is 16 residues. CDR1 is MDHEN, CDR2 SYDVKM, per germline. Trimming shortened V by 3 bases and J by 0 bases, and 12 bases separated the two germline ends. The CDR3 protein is CASSFGTGISYNEQFF. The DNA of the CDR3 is TGTGCCAGCAGTTTTGGAACAGGCATCTCCTACAATGAGCAGTTCTTC.

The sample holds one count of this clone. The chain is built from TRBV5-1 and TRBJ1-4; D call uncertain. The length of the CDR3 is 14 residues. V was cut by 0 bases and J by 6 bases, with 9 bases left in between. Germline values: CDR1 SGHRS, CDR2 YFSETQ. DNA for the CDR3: TGCGCCAGCAGCTTGGATTTAGGGTATGAAAAACTGTTTTTT. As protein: CASSLDLGYEKLFF.

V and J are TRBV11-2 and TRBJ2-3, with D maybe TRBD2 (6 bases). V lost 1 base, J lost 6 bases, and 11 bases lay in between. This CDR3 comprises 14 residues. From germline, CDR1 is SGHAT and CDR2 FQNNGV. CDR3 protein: CASSLAGVVDTQYF. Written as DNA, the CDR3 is TGTGCCAGCAGCTTAGCGGGAGTTGTGGATACGCAGTATTTT.

Here the CDR3 reads CASSFSGGREKLFF. In nucleotides, the CDR3 is TGTGCCAGCAGCTTCTCCGGGGGAAGGGAAAAACTGTTTTTT. The chain carries TRBV5-8 and TRBJ1-4; D possibly corresponds to TRBD1 (5 bases). CDR3 length equals 14 residues. Between the trimmed V and J ends, which lost 2 bases and 8 bases, there was a span of 13 bases. Germline V CDR1 and CDR2: SGHTS, YDEGEE.

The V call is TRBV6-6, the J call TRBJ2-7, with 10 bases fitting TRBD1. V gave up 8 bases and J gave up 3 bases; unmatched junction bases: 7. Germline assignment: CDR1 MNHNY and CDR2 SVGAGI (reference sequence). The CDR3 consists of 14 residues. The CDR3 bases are TGTGCCAGCCTGGACAGGGGGGTTAACTACGAGCAGTACTTC. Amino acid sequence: CASLDRGVNYEQYF.

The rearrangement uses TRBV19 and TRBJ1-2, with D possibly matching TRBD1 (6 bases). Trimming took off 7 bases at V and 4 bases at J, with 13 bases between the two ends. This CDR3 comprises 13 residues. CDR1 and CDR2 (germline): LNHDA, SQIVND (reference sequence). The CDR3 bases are TGTGCCAGTACCCCAGGACAGTCCTATGGCTACACCTTC. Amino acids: CASTPGQSYGYTF.

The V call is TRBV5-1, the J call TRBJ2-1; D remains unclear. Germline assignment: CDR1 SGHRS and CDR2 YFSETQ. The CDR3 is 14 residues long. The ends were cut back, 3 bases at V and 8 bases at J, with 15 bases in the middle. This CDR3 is CASSSGPYMDEQFF. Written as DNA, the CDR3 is TGCGCCAGCAGCTCCGGCCCATATATGGATGAGCAGTTCTTC.

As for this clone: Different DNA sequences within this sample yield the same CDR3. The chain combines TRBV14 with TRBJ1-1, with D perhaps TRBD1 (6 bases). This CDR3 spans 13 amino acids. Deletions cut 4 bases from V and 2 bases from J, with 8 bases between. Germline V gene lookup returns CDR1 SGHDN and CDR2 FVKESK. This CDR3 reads CASSLQGNTEAFF. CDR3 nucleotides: TGTGCCAGCAGCCTACAGGGAAACACTGAAGCTTTCTTT.

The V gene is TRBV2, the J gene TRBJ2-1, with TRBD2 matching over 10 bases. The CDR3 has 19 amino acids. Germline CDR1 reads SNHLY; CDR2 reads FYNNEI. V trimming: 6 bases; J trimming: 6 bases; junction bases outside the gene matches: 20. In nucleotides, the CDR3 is TGTGCCAGCAGGGTAGGACAGGGTGGAAGCGGGAGGGCCCCCAATGAGCAGTTCTTC. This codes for CASRVGQGGSGRAPNEQFF.